This TCR beta chain was sequenced for a study of shared clonotypes between healthy human individuals. General study points: On the whole, naive subsets had larger estimated richness than memory subsets had. Naive CD4 clonotype sharing across several donors was around 5%.

The naive CD8 subset, CD45RO-negative cells positively selected for CCR7, excluded terminally differentiated effector memory CD45RA+ cells. Profiling relied on immunoSEQ multiplex PCR, and the TCRdb table lists in-frame clones only, not all of them. Here the sample spans 2 million to 2.5 million clones, roughly 94% being singletons. This CDR3 has 14 residues. Trimming removed 2 bases from V and 5 bases from J, with 14 bases in between. From germline, CDR1 is SGHRS and CDR2 YFSETQ. This clone was detected a few times. Its antigen is still unknown. Sample: naive CD8+ T cells sorted from blood. The clonotype comes from a man between 18 and 35 years old in good health. The chain is built from TRBV5-1 and TRBJ2-7, with D possibly matching TRBD1 (6 bases). CDR3 loop: CASSLVQGINEQYF. The DNA of the CDR3 is TGCGCCAGCAGCTTAGTACAGGGTATCAACGAGCAGTACTTC.